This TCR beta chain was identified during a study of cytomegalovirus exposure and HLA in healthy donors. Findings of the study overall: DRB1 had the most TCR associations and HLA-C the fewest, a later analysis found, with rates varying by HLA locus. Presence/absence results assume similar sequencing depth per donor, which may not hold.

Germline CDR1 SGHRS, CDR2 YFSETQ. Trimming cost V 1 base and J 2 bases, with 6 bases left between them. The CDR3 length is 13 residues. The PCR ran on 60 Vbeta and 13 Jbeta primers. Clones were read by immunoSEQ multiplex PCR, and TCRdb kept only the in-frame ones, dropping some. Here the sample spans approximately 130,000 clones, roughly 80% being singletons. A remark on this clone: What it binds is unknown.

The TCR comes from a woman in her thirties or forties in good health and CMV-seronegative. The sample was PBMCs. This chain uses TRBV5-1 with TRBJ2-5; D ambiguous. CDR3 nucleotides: TGCGCCAGCAGCTTGAACGGGCAAGAGACCCAGTACTTC. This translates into CASSLNGQETQYF.